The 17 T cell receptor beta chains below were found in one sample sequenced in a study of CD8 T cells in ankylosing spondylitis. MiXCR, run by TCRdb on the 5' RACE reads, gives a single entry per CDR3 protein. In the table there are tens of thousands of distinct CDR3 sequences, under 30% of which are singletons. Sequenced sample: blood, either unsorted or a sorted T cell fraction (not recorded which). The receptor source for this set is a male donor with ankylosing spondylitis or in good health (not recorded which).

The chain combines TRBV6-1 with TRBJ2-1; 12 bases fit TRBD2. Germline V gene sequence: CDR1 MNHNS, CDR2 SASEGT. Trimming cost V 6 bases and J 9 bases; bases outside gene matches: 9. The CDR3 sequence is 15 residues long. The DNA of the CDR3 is TGTGCCAGCAGCTCCGCTAGCGGGAGGGTGCTTGAGCAGTTCTTC. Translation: CASSSASGRVLEQFF.

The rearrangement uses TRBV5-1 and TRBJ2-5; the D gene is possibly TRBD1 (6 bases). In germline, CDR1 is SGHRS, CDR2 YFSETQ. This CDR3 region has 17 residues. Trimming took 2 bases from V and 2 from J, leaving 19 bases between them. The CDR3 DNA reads TGCGCCAGCAGCTTTCTCCCACGGGACACGCCGCAAGAGACCCAGTACTTC. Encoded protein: CASSFLPRDTPQETQYF.

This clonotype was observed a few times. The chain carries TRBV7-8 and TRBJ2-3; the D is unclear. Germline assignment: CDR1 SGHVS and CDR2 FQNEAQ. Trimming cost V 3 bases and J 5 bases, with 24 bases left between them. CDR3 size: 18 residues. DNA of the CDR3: TGTGCCAGCAGCTTTGCGTTTCGGCAGACCCATGATTTAGATACGCAGTATTTT. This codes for CASSFAFRQTHDLDTQYF.

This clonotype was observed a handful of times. In DNA form, the CDR3 reads TGTGCCAGCTCCCGGGCTAGCCCATACAATGAGCAGTTCTTC. This encodes CASSRASPYNEQFF. This chain links TRBV7-9 with TRBJ2-1, with a tentative D call TRBD2 (5 bases). This CDR3 has 14 residues. V was pared by 8 bases and J by 4 bases, with 15 bases between. Germline V gene lookup returns CDR1 SEHNR and CDR2 FQNEAQ (reference sequence).

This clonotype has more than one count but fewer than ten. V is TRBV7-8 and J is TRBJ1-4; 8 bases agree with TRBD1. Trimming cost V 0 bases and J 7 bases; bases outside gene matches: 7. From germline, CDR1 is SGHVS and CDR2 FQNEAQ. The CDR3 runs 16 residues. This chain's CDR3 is CASSLAQGQGGEKLFF. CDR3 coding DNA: TGTGCCAGCAGCTTAGCGCAAGGACAGGGAGGTGAAAAACTGTTTTTT. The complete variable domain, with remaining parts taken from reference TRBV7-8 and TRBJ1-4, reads GAGVSQSPRYKVAKRGQDVALRCDPISGHVSLFWYQQALGQGPEFLTYFQNEAQLDKSGLPSDRFFAERPEGSVSTLKIQRTQQEDSAVYLCASSLAQGQGGEKLFFGSGTQLSVL.

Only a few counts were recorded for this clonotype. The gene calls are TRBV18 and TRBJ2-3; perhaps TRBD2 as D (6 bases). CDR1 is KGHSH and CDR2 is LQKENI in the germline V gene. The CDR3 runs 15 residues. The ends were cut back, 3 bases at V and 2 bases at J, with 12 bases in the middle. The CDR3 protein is CASSPGLANTDTQYF. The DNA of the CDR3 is TGTGCCAGCTCACCGGGACTGGCGAACACAGATACGCAGTATTTT.

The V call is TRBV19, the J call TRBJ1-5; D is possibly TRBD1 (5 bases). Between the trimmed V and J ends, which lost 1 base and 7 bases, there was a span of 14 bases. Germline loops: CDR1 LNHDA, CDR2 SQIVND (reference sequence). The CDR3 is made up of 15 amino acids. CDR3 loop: CASSIGRAGDQPQHF. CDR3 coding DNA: TGTGCCAGTAGTATAGGACGGGCTGGGGACCAGCCCCAGCATTTT.

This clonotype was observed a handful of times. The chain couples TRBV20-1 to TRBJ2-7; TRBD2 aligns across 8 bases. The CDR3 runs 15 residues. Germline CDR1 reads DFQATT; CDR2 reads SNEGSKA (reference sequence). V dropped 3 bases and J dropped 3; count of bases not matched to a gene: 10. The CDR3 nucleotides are TGCAGTGCTAGGGCTCCAAGCGGGAGTCTCTACGAGCAGTACTTC. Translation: CSARAPSGSLYEQYF.

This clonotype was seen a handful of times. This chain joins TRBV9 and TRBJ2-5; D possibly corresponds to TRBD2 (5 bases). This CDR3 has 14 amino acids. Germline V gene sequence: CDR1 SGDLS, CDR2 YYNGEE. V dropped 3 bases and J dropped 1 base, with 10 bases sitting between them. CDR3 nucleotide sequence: TGTGCCAGCAGCGCGTGGGAGTCCCAAGAGACCCAGTACTTC. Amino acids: CASSAWESQETQYF.

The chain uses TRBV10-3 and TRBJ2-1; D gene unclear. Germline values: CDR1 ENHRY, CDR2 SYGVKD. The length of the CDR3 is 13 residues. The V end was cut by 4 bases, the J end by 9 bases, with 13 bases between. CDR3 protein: CAISVGFGTEQFF. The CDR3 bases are TGTGCCATCAGTGTGGGATTCGGCACTGAGCAGTTCTTC.

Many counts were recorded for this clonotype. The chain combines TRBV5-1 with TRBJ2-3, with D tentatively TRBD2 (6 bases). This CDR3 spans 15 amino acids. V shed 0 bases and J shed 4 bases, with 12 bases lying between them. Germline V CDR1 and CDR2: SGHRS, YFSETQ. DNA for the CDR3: TGCGCCAGCAGCTTGGACGGGAGCTTGGCAGATACGCAGTATTTT. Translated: CASSLDGSLADTQYF.

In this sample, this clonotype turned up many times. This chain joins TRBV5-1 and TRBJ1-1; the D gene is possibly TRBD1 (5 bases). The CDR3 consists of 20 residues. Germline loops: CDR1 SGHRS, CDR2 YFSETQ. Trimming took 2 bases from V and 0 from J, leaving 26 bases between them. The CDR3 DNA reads TGCGCCAGCAGCTTCGGTCTTTGGGGACCGGACCCGGCTATGAACACTGAAGCTTTCTTT. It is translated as CASSFGLWGPDPAMNTEAFF. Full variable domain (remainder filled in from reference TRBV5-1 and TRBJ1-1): KAGVTQTPRYLIKTRGQQVTLSCSPISGHRSVSWYQQTPGQGLQFLFEYFSETQRNKGNFPGRFSGRQFSNSRSEMNVSTLELGDSALYLCASSFGLWGPDPAMNTEAFFGQGTRLTVV.

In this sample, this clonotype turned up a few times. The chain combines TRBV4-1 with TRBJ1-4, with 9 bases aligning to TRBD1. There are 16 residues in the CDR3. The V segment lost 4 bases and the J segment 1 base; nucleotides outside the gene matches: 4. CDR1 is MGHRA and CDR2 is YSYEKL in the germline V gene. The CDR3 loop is CASSRDRVGTNEKLFF. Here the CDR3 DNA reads TGCGCCAGCAGCCGGGACAGGGTCGGAACTAATGAAAAACTGTTTTTT.

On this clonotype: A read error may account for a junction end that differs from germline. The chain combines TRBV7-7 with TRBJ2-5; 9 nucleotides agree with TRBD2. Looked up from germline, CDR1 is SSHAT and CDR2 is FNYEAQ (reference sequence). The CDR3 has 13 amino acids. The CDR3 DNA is TGTGCTAGCAGCCCTAGCGGGACTGAGACCCAGTACTTC. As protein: CASSPSGTETQYF.

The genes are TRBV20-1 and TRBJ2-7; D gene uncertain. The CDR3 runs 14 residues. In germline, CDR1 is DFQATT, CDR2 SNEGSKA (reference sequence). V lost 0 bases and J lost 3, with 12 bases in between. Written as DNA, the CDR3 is TGCAGTGCTAGAGAGAGGTCACCACACTACGAGCAGTACGTC. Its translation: CSARERSPHYEQYV.

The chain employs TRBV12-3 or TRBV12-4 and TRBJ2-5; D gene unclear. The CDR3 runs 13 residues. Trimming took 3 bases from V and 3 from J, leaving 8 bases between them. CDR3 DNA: TGTGCCAGCAGTTTCGGCCCTAAAGAGACCCAGTACTTC. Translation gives CASSFGPKETQYF.

CDR3 sequence: CRAGEGVNEQFF. The CDR3 DNA follows: TGCAGGGCGGGTGAAGGGGTTAATGAGCAGTTCTTC. This chain links TRBV20-1 with TRBJ2-1; the D gene could be TRBD1 or TRBD2 (5 bases each). The V gene's germline CDR1 is DFQATT and CDR2 SNEGSKA (reference sequence). The CDR3 is 12 amino acids.